The 16 T cell receptor beta chains listed next were all sequenced from one sample in a study of control samples from healthy donors and cancer patients. Clones were sequenced by immunoSEQ multiplex PCR, and TCRdb holds only the in-frame ones, with some missing. The sample holds roughly 80,000 clones, roughly nine tenths seen once. The sample comprised blood. The receptor source for this set is a man aged 45-65 years in good health.

The chain has TRBV6-6 and TRBJ1-1; D is uncertain. V was shortened by 2 bases and J by 4 bases, with 5 bases between the two germline ends. This CDR3 region has 12 residues. Germline values: CDR1 MNHNY, CDR2 SVGAGI (reference sequence). CDR3 loop: CASSYPLTEAFF. The CDR3 nucleotides read TGTGCCAGCAGTTACCCCCTCACTGAAGCTTTCTTT.

CDR3 in amino acids: CASSRDEGHTEAFF. In nucleotides, the CDR3 is TGTGCCAGCAGCCGGGATGAGGGGCACACTGAAGCTTTCTTT. The chain recombines TRBV5-5 with TRBJ1-1, with TRBD1 as a possible D gene (5 bases). This CDR3 has 14 residues. Trimming shortened V by 4 bases and J by 3 bases, and 13 bases separated the two germline ends. In germline, CDR1 is SGHKS, CDR2 YYEKEE (reference sequence).

This clone was recorded a few times. The J gene is TRBJ2-2, the V gene TRBV3-1 (or the pseudogene TRBV3-2); D remains unclear. V was trimmed by 7 bases and J by 4 bases, leaving 16 bases between them. In germline, CDR1 is LGHDT, CDR2 YNNKEL (reference sequence). The CDR3 is made up of 15 amino acids. CDR3 in DNA: TGTGCCAGCAAGATGGGTAGCTACGGCACCGGGGAGCTGTTTTTT. Its protein is CASKMGSYGTGELFF.

The V call is TRBV15, the J call TRBJ1-2, with TRBD1 matching over 7 bases. Germline V lookup: CDR1 LNHNV, CDR2 YYDKDF (reference sequence). The CDR3 loop spans 14 amino acids. V trimming: 1 base; J trimming: 8 bases; junction bases outside the gene matches: 7. CDR3 protein: CATSRAATGDGYTF. The CDR3 coding sequence is TGTGCCACCAGCAGAGCGGCTACAGGGGACGGCTACACCTTC.

The V gene is TRBV11-3, the J gene TRBJ2-2; tentative D call: TRBD2 (6 bases). V was pared by 6 bases and J by 6 bases, with 14 bases between. This CDR3 has 14 residues. Germline values: CDR1 SGHNT, CDR2 YENEEA. The CDR3 loop is CASRPLAIAGELFF. Written as DNA, the CDR3 is TGTGCCAGCAGGCCTCTAGCGATCGCCGGGGAGCTGTTTTTT.

The chain employs TRBV13 and TRBJ2-1; D may be TRBD1 (6 bases). Germline V gene sequence: CDR1 PRHDT, CDR2 FYEKMQ (reference sequence). The CDR3 is 15 residues long. V lost 5 bases and J lost 4, with 15 bases in between. Written as DNA, the CDR3 is TGTGCCAGCAGCAGGGGACATCGCGTATACAATGAGCAGTTCTTC. It specifies CASSRGHRVYNEQFF.

J is TRBJ1-6 and V is TRBV10-2, with a possible D match to TRBD1 (6 bases). The germline gives CDR1 WSHSY, CDR2 SAAADI. CDR3 length: 17 residues. Deletions cut 0 bases from V and 7 bases from J, with 16 bases between. The CDR3 protein is CASSESGYPGANSPLHF. The CDR3 coding sequence is TGCGCCAGCAGTGAGTCTGGTTATCCGGGGGCGAATTCACCCCTCCACTTT.

The rearrangement joins TRBV6-1 to TRBJ2-7; maybe TRBD2 (7 bases). This CDR3 is 14 amino acids long. Trimming removed 0 bases from V and 7 bases from J, with 13 bases in between. The germline V gene encodes CDR1 MNHNS and CDR2 SASEGT. The CDR3 nucleotides are TGTGCCAGCAGTGAAGCGCACAGGGAGGGGGAGCAGTACTTC. Residues: CASSEAHREGEQYF.

The chain combines TRBV24-1 with TRBJ1-3; D remains unclear. Germline lookup yields CDR1 KGHDR and CDR2 SFDVKD. V was shortened by 5 bases and J by 7 bases, with 5 bases between the two germline ends. CDR3 length equals 11 residues. The CDR3 reads CATSGGNTIYF. The CDR3 DNA sequence: TGTGCCACCAGTGGTGGGAACACCATATATTTT.

The genes are TRBV5-1 and TRBJ2-5, with D hard to call. This CDR3 spans 15 amino acids. Per the germline V gene, CDR1 is SGHRS and CDR2 is YFSETQ. V gave up 1 base and J gave up 0 bases, with 10 bases separating them. The CDR3 here is CASSLYADDQETQYF. DNA for the CDR3: TGCGCCAGCAGCTTGTACGCGGATGACCAAGAGACCCAGTACTTC.

The V gene is TRBV5-1, the J gene TRBJ1-1; D is undetermined. Deletions cut 4 bases from V and 0 bases from J, with 13 bases between. Germline V gene lookup returns CDR1 SGHRS and CDR2 YFSETQ. CDR3 size: 15 residues. The CDR3 here is CASSGLTGLNTEAFF. CDR3 bases: TGCGCCAGCAGCGGATTAACGGGTTTGAACACTGAAGCTTTCTTT.

The rearrangement joins TRBV9 to TRBJ2-1; 8 nucleotides line up with TRBD2. The germline V gene encodes CDR1 SGDLS and CDR2 YYNGEE. J gave up 6 bases and V 0 bases, and 14 bases lay outside the gene matches. The CDR3 sequence is 18 residues long. The CDR3 loop is CASSVGHGFAGGSNEQFF. CDR3 sequence (DNA): TGTGCCAGCAGCGTAGGGCACGGGTTCGCGGGGGGCAGCAATGAGCAGTTCTTC.

The chain recombines TRBV5-5 with TRBJ1-5; 7 bases align to TRBD1. V lost 7 bases, J lost 5 bases, and 12 bases stayed unmatched. This CDR3 region has 15 residues. Germline-derived CDR1 and CDR2 are SGHKS and YYEKEE (reference sequence). CDR3 region: CASSKAGDSDQPQHF. In DNA form, the CDR3 reads TGTGCCAGCTCTAAGGCCGGGGACAGCGATCAGCCCCAGCATTTT.

J is TRBJ1-1 and V is TRBV6-4; D gene ambiguous. CDR1 and CDR2 from the germline V gene are MRHNA and SNTAGT. CDR3 size: 14 residues. V was pared by 0 bases and J by 5 bases, with 10 bases between. CDR3 sequence (DNA): TGTGCCAGCAGTGACTCATCACGAGGGACTGAAGCTTTCTTT. Translated: CASSDSSRGTEAFF.

The chain has TRBV6-1 and TRBJ1-1, with D unclear. This CDR3 comprises 12 residues. CDR1 and CDR2 from the germline V gene are MNHNS and SASEGT. V was cut by 6 bases and J by 1 base, with 6 bases left in between. The CDR3 DNA is TGTGCCAGCAGGGACCAGAACACTGAAGCTTTCTTT. Its protein product is CASRDQNTEAFF.

This clone was recorded once. The rearrangement joins TRBV2 to TRBJ1-6, with D tentatively TRBD1 (5 bases). Germline loops: CDR1 SNHLY, CDR2 FYNNEI. Trimming took 3 bases from V and 9 from J, leaving 15 bases between them. The CDR3 runs to 15 residues. CDR3 DNA: TGTGCCAGCAGTGAGGCGGGGCGGTTAGTTTCACCCCTCCACTTT. Its protein product is CASSEAGRLVSPLHF.